This TCR beta chain came from a study of T cell responses to AZD1222 COVID-19 vaccine. In regard to this clone: What it recognizes is unknown.

Germline-derived CDR1 and CDR2 are LGHDT and YNNKEL (reference sequence). The V and J ends lost 3 bases and 5 bases respectively, with 19 bases between them. The CDR3 is made up of 16 amino acids. Profiling relied on immunoSEQ multiplex PCR, and the TCRdb table lists in-frame clones only, not all of them. The table shows around 160,000 clones, with about 92% occurring only once. Whole-study results and caveats: Donors were largely white British and mainly female; clonal diversity was possibly underestimated.

Sequencing used peripheral blood, obtained on day 0 of AZD1222 vaccination. The clonotype was recovered from an adult in good health. The chain employs TRBV3-1 (or the pseudogene TRBV3-2) and TRBJ1-2; D possibly corresponds to TRBD1 (5 bases). Written as DNA, the CDR3 is TGTGCCAGCAGCCAGGGGCGACAGCCGTCAGGATATGGCTACACCTTC. This gives the protein CASSQGRQPSGYGYTF.